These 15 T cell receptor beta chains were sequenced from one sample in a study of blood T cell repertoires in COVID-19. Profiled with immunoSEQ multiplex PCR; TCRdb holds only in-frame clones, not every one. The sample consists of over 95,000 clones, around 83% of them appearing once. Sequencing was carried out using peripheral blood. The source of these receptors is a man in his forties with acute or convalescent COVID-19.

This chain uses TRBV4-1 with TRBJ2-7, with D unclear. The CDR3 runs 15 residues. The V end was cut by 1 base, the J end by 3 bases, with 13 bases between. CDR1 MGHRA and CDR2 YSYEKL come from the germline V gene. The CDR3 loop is CASSQAESAGYEQYF. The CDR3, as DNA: TGCGCCAGCAGCCAAGCGGAGTCGGCTGGCTACGAGCAGTACTTC.

In nucleotides, the CDR3 is TGTGCCAGCAGTAAGGGACAGGCCCCAAGGGAGCAGTACTTC. The encoded protein is CASSKGQAPREQYF. The genes are TRBV2 and TRBJ2-7, with 8 positions matching TRBD1. The V gene end was trimmed by 5 bases and the J gene end by 7 bases; junction bases not matched to a gene: 10. The V gene's germline CDR1 is SNHLY and CDR2 FYNNEI. The CDR3 spans 14 residues.

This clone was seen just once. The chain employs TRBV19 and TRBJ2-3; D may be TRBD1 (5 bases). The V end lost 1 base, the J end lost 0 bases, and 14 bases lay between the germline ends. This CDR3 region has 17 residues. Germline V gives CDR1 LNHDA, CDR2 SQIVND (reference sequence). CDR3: CASSIVGAVMSTDTQYF. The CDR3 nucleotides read TGTGCCAGTAGTATAGTAGGGGCCGTCATGAGCACAGATACGCAGTATTTT.

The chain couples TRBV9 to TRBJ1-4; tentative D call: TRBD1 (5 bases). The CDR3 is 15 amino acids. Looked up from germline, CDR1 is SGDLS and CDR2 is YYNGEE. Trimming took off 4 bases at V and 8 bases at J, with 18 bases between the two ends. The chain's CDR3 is CASSPQDTAGEKLFF. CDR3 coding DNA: TGTGCCAGCAGCCCTCAGGACACCGCCGGGGAAAAACTGTTTTTT.

This CDR3 is CASSPDMGTEAFF. CDR3 DNA: TGCGCCAGCAGCCCCGACATGGGCACTGAAGCTTTCTTT. The chain employs TRBV5-1 and TRBJ1-1; no reliable D call. From germline, CDR1 is SGHRS and CDR2 YFSETQ. CDR3 length equals 13 residues. With 4 bases removed from V and 4 bases from J, the gap between germline ends came to 11 bases.

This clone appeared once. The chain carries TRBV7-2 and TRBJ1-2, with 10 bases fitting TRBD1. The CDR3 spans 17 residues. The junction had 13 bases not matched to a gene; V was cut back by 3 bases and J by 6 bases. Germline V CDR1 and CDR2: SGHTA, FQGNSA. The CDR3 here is CASSFRDRGLVSDGYTF. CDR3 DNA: TGTGCCAGCAGCTTCCGGGACAGGGGTCTTGTGTCTGATGGCTACACCTTC. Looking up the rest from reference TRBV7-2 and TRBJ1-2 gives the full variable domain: GAGVSQSPSNKVTEKGKDVELRCDPISGHTALYWYRQSLGQGLEFLIYFQGNSAPDKSGLPSDRFSAERTGGSVSTLTIQRTQQEDSAVYLCASSFRDRGLVSDGYTFGSGTRLTVV.

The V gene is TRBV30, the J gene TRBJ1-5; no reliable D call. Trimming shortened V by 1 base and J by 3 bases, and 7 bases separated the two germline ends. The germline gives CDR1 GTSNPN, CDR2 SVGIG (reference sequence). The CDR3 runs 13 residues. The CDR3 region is CAWSATNNQPQHF. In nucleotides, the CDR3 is TGTGCCTGGAGTGCCACTAACAATCAGCCCCAGCATTTT.

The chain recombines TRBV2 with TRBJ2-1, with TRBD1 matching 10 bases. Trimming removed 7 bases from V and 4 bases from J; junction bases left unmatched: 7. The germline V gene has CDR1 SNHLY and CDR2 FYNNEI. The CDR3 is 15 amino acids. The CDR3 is CASTRQGAIYNEQFF. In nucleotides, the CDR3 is TGTGCCAGCACTCGACAGGGGGCTATTTACAATGAGCAGTTCTTC.

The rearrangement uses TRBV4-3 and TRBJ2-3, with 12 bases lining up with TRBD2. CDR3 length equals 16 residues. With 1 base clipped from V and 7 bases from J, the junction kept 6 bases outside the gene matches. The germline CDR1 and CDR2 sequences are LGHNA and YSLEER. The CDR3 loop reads CASSQGSSGGVNTQYF. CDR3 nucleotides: TGCGCCAGCAGCCAAGGGTCTAGCGGGGGGGTAAATACGCAGTATTTT.

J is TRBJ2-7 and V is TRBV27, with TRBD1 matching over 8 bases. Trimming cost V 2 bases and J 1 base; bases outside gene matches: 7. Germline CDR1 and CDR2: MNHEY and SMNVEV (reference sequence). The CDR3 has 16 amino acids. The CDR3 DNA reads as TGTGCCAGCAGTTTAAGAGGGACAGGATATTCCTACGAGCAGTACTTC. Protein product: CASSLRGTGYSYEQYF.

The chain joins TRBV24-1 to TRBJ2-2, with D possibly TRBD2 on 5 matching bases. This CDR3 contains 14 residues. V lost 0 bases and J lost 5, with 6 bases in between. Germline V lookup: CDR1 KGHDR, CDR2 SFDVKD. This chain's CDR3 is CATSDLEGTGELFF. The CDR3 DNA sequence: TGTGCCACCAGTGATTTGGAGGGAACCGGGGAGCTGTTTTTT.

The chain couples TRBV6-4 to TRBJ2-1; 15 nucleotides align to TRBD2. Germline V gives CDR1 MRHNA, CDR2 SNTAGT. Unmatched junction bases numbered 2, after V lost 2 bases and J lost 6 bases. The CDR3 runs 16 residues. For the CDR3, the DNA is TGTGCCAGCAGTGACGGGACTAGCGGGGGGCTCAATGAGCAGTTCTTC. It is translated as CASSDGTSGGLNEQFF.

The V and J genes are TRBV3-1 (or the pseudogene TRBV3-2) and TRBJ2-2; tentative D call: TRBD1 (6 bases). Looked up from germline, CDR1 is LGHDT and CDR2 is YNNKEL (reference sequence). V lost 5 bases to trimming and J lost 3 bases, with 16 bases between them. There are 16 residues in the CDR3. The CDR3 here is CASSVQVGTYTGELFF. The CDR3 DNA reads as TGTGCCAGCAGCGTCCAGGTGGGGACATACACCGGGGAGCTGTTTTTT.

CDR3 DNA sequence: TGTGCCAGCAGCTTACCATCGGACAGAGACTATGGCTACACCTTC. Residues: CASSLPSDRDYGYTF. The chain carries TRBV11-2 and TRBJ1-2; perhaps TRBD1 as D (6 bases). The CDR3 covers 15 residues. V shed 2 bases and J shed 3 bases, with 13 bases lying between them. CDR1 is SGHAT and CDR2 is FQNNGV in the germline V gene.

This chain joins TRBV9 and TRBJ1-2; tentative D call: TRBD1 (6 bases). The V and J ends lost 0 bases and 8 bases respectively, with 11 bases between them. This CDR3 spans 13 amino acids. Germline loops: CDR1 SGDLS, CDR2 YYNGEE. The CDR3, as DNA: TGTGCCAGCAGCGTAGCTGAGGGGGTCGGCTACACCTTC. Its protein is CASSVAEGVGYTF.